This paragraph reports one TCR beta chain. From germline, CDR1 is LGHNA and CDR2 YNFKEQ. This CDR3 contains 14 residues. Deletions cut 7 bases from V and 3 bases from J, with 14 bases between. The data originate from a study of T-cell reconstitution after alpha-beta-depleted transplantation in children. Unique molecular identifiers were incorporated when the TCRbeta library was constructed. TCRdb used MiXCR to reprocess the PCR reads, holding one entry per CDR3 protein. The sample lists 380,000 or so distinct CDR3 sequences, 10% to 15% occurring once. The chain recombines TRBV4-2 with TRBJ2-3; no definite D call. This material consisted of PBMCs, taken from the stem cell graft. The receptor's source is a human donor who donated a stem cell graft to a child with Fanconi anemia. Written as DNA, the CDR3 is TGTGCCAGCATCCTCCGGGCCGGTACAGATACGCAGTATTTT. Its translation: CASILRAGTDTQYF.